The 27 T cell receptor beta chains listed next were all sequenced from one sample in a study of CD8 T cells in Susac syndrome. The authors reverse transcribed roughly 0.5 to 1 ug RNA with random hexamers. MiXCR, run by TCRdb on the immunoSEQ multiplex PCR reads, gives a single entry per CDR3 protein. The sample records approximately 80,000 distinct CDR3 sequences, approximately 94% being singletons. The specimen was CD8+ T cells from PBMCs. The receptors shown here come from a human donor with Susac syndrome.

CDR3 amino acids: CASSDRGNTIYF. CDR3 coding DNA: TGTGCCAGCAGCGATCGGGGAAACACCATATATTTT. This rearrangement joins TRBV9 to TRBJ1-3; no clear D. Per the germline V gene, CDR1 is SGDLS and CDR2 is YYNGEE. The CDR3 has 12 amino acids. With 3 bases removed from V and 4 bases from J, the gap between germline ends came to 5 bases.

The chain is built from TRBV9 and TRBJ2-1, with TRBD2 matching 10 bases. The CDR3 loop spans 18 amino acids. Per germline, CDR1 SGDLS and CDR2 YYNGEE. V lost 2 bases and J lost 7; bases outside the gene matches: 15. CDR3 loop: CASSVWIGAGGPGNEQFF. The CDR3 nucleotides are TGTGCCAGCAGCGTCTGGATTGGAGCGGGGGGGCCGGGGAATGAGCAGTTCTTC.

The CDR3 DNA follows: TGTGCCAGCAGCCCCGGGGAGGCCTCCCCTTCTAACTATGGCTACACCTTC. This encodes CASSPGEASPSNYGYTF. This sequence joins TRBV7-9 and TRBJ1-2; no firm D call. The V and J ends lost 5 bases and 0 bases respectively, with 19 bases between them. CDR1 SEHNR and CDR2 FQNEAQ come from the germline V gene (reference sequence). The length of the CDR3 is 17 residues.

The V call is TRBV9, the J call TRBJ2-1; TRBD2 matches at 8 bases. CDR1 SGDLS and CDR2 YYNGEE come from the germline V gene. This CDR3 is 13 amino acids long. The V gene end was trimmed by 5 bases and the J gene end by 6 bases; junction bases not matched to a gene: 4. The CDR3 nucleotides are TGTGCCAGCAGTCCCGGGGGGGGCAATGAGCAGTTCTTC. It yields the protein CASSPGGGNEQFF.

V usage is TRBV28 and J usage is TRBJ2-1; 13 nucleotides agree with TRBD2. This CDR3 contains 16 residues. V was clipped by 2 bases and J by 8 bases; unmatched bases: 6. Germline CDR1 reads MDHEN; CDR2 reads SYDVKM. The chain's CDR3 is CASSLLTSGGAYEQFF. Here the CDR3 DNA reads TGTGCCAGCAGTTTACTTACTAGCGGGGGGGCCTATGAGCAGTTCTTC.

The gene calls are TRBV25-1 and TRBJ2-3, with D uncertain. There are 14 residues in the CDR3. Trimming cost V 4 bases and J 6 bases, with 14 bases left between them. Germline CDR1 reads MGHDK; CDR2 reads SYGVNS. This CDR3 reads CASSVARHGDTQYF. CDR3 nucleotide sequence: TGTGCCAGCAGTGTTGCTCGTCATGGGGATACGCAGTATTTT.

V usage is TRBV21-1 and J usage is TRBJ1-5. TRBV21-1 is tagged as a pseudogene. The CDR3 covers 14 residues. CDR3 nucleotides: TGTGCCAGCAGCAAGAAAGGCAGCCATCAGCCCCAGCATTTT. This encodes CASSKKGSHQPQHF.

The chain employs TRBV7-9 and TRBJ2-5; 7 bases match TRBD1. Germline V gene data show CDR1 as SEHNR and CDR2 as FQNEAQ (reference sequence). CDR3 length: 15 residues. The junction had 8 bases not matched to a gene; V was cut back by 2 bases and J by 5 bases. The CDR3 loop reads CASSLRDSMRETQYF. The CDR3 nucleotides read TGTGCCAGCAGCTTACGGGACAGTATGCGGGAGACCCAGTACTTC. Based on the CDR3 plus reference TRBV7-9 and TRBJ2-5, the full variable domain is DTGVSQNPRHKITKRGQNVTFRCDPISEHNRLYWYRQTLGQGPEFLTYFQNEAQLEKSRLLSDRFSAERPKGSFSTLEIQRTEQGDSAMYLCASSLRDSMRETQYFGPGTRLLVL.

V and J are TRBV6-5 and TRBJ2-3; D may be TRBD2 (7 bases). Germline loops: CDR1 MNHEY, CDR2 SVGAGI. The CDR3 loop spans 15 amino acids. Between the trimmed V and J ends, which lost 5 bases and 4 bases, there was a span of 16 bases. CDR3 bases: TGTGCCAGCAGTCCGGGGGTAGGGGGGGCAGATACGCAGTATTTT. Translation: CASSPGVGGADTQYF.

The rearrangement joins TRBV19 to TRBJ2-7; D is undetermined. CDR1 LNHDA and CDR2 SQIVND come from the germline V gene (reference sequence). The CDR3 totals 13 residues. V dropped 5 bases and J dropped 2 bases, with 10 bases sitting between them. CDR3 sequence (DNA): TGTGCCAGTAGTGCTGGGCGTACCTACGAGCAGTACTTC. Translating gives CASSAGRTYEQYF.

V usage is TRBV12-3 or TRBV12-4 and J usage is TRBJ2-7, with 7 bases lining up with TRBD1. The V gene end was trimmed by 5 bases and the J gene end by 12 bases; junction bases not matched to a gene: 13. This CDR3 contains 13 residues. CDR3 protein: CASSPQADRVWYF. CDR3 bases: TGTGCCAGCAGTCCCCAAGCCGACAGGGTCTGGTACTTC.

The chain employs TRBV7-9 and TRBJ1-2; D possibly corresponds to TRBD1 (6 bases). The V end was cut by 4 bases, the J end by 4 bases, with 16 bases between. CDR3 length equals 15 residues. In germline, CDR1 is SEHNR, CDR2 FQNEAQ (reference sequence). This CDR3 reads CASSSNSYRVYGYTF. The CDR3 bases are TGTGCCAGCAGCTCCAACTCTTACAGGGTCTATGGCTACACCTTC. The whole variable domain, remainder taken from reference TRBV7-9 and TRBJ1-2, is DTGVSQNPRHKITKRGQNVTFRCDPISEHNRLYWYRQTLGQGPEFLTYFQNEAQLEKSRLLSDRFSAERPKGSFSTLEIQRTEQGDSAMYLCASSSNSYRVYGYTFGSGTRLTVV.

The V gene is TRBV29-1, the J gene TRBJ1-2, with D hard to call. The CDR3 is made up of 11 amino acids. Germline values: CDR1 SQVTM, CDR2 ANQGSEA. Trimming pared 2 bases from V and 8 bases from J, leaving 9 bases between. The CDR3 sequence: CSVERRSGYTF. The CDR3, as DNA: TGCAGCGTTGAAAGACGGTCAGGCTACACCTTC.

The CDR3 protein is CSADPDGVYGYTF. CDR3 nucleotides: TGCAGCGCCGACCCGGACGGAGTTTATGGCTACACCTTC. The rearrangement joins TRBV29-1 to TRBJ1-2, with D unclear. Germline CDR1 reads SQVTM; CDR2 reads ANQGSEA. The CDR3 contains 13 residues. V shed 7 bases and J shed 5 bases, with 17 bases lying between them.

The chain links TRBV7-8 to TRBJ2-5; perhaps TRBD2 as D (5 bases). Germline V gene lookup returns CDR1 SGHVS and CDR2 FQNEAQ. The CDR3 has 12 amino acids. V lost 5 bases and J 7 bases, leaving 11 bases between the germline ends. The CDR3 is CASSPPRGTQYF. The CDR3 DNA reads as TGTGCCAGCAGCCCTCCCCGGGGGACCCAGTACTTC.

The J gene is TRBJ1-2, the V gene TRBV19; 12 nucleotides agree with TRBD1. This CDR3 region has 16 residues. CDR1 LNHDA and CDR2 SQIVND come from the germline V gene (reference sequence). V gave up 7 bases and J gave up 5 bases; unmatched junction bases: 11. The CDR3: CASNNGTGGARYGYTF. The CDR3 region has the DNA TGTGCCAGTAACAACGGGACAGGGGGCGCTCGGTATGGCTACACCTTC.

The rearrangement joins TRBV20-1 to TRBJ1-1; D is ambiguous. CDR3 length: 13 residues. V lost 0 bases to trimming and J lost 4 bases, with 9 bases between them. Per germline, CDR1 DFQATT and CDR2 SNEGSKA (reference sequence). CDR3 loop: CSARDRWATEAFF. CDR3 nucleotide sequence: TGCAGTGCTAGAGATCGATGGGCCACTGAAGCTTTCTTT.

CDR3 bases: TGTGCCAGCAGCGTAGCTAGGCTAGCGGGGGGGCATTCCTACAATGAGCAGTTCTTC. Translated, it gives CASSVARLAGGHSYNEQFF. This chain joins TRBV9 and TRBJ2-1; 12 nucleotides match TRBD2. CDR1 and CDR2 from the germline V gene are SGDLS and YYNGEE. The ends lost 0 bases at V and 1 base at J; junction bases unmatched: 8. CDR3 size: 19 residues.

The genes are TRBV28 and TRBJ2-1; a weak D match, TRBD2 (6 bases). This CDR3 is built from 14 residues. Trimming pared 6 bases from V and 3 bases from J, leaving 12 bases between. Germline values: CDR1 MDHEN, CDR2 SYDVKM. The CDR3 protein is CASSSLTSYNEQFF. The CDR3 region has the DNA TGTGCCAGCAGCTCCCTGACTAGCTACAATGAGCAGTTCTTC.

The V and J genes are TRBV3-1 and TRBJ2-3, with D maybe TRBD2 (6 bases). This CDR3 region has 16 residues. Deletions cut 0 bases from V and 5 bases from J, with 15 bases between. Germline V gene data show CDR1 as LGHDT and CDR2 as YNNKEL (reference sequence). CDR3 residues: CASSQDMASAIDTQYF. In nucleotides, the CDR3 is TGTGCCAGCAGCCAAGATATGGCTAGCGCCATAGATACGCAGTATTTT.

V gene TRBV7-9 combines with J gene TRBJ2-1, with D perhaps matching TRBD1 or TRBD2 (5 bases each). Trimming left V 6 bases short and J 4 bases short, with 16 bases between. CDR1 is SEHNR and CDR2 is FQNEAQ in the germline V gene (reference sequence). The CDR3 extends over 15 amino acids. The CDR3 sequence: CASSTQGPDYNEQFF. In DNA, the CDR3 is TGTGCCAGCAGTACTCAGGGACCAGATTACAATGAGCAGTTCTTC.

The CDR3 DNA is TGTGCCAGCAGTTTTACTAGTAGCAATGAGCAGTTCTTC. Its translation is CASSFTSSNEQFF. V usage is TRBV12-3 or TRBV12-4 and J usage is TRBJ2-1; D may be TRBD2 (5 bases). The CDR3 is 13 residues long. Trimming removed 3 bases at V and 6 bases at J, with 9 bases between.

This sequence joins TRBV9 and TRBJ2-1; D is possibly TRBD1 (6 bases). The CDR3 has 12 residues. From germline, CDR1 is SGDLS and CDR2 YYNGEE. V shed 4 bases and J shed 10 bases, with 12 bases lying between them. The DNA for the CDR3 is TGTGCCAGCAGCTCTCAGGGGCCCGAGCAGTTCTTC. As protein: CASSSQGPEQFF. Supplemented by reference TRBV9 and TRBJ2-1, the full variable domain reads DSGVTQTPKHLITATGQRVTLRCSPRSGDLSVYWYQQSLDQGLQFLIQYYNGEERAKGNILERFSAQQFPDLHSELNLSSLELGDSALYFCASSSQGPEQFFGPGTRLTVL.

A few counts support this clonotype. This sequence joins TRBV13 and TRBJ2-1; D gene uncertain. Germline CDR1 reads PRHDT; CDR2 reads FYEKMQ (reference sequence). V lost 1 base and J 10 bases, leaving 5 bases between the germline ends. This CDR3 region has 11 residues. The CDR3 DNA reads TGTGCCAGCAGCTTAGTCGGAGAGCAGTTCTTC. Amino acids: CASSLVGEQFF.

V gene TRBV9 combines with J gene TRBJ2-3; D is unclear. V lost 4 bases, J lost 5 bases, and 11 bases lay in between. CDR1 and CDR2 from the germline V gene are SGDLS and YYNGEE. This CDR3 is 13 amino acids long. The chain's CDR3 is CASSLLLGDTQYF. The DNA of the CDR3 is TGTGCCAGCAGCCTTCTCCTCGGAGATACGCAGTATTTT.

As DNA, the CDR3 is TGTGCCAGCAGCCAAGAAGGGTACTACAATGAGCAGTTCTTC. As protein: CASSQEGYYNEQFF. This chain links TRBV14 with TRBJ2-1, with D unclear. CDR3 length equals 14 residues. The V end lost 0 bases, the J end lost 3 bases, and 6 bases lay between the germline ends. CDR1 and CDR2 (germline): SGHDN, FVKESK.

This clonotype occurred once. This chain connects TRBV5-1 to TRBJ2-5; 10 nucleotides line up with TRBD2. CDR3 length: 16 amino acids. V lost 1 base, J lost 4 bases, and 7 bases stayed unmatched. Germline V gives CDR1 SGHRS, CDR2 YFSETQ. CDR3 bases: TGCGCCAGCAGCTTGCAGATAGCGGGGGGCATAGAGACCCAGTACTTC. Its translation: CASSLQIAGGIETQYF.